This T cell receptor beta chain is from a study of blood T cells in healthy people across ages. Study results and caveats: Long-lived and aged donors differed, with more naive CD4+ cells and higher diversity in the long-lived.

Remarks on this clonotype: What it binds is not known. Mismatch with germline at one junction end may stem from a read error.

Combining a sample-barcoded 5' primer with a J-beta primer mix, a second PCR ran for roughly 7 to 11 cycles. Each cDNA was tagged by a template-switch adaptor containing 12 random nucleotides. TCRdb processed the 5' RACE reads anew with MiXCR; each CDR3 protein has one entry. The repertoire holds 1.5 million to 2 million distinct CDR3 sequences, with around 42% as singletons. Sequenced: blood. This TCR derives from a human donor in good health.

As DNA, the CDR3 is TGCGTCAGCAGTTTCAGGACATACGATGGCTACACCTTC. It specifies CVSSFRTYDGYTF. The V call is TRBV27, the J call TRBJ1-2; tentatively, D is TRBD1 (5 bases). There are 13 residues in the CDR3. The germline gives CDR1 MNHEY, CDR2 SMNVEV (reference sequence).